This T cell receptor (beta chain) derives from a study of blood T cell repertoires in COVID-19. Only in-frame clones appear in the TCRdb table, and some are missing; sequencing was by immunoSEQ multiplex PCR. The sample has about 370,000 clones; 80% to 90% are singletons. Sequencing was carried out using peripheral blood. The receptor comes from a woman under 40 with COVID-19, enrolled during active disease.

This CDR3 is CASSSPWTAYGYTF. DNA for the CDR3: TGTGCCAGCAGCTCTCCATGGACAGCTTATGGCTACACCTTC. The chain uses TRBV9 and TRBJ1-2; possibly TRBD1 for D (6 bases). CDR3 length equals 14 residues. Germline V gene data show CDR1 as SGDLS and CDR2 as YYNGEE. Trimming left V 4 bases short and J 5 bases short, with 15 bases between. Combining the CDR3 with reference TRBV9 and TRBJ1-2 gives the whole variable domain DSGVTQTPKHLITATGQRVTLRCSPRSGDLSVYWYQQSLDQGLQFLIQYYNGEERAKGNILERFSAQQFPDLHSELNLSSLELGDSALYFCASSSPWTAYGYTFGSGTRLTVV.